These 27 T cell receptor beta chains originate from one sample sequenced in a study of cytomegalovirus exposure and HLA in healthy donors. PCR amplification relied on 60 Vbeta primers (plus 13 Jbeta primers). Only in-frame clones appear in the TCRdb table, and some are missing; sequencing was by immunoSEQ multiplex PCR. This sample's clone table lists under 200,000 clones. The source material was PBMCs. These TCRs come from a man aged 30-40 years in good health and CMV-seronegative.

The rearrangement links TRBV7-9 to TRBJ1-6; the match to TRBD1 covers 9 bases. Per the germline V gene, CDR1 is SEHNR and CDR2 is FQNEAQ (reference sequence). With 5 bases clipped from V and 8 bases from J, the junction kept 13 bases outside the gene matches. The CDR3 is made up of 17 amino acids. The CDR3 protein is CASSPNPGTGIHSPLHF. The CDR3 bases are TGTGCCAGCAGCCCGAACCCCGGGACAGGGATACATTCACCCCTCCACTTT.

DNA of the CDR3: TGTGCCAGCAGCGCTGGGGATCGGACTAGGGCGGGCTACGAGCAGTACTTC. As protein: CASSAGDRTRAGYEQYF. This chain connects TRBV11-2 to TRBJ2-7, with TRBD2 identical over 7 bases. This CDR3 comprises 17 residues. Looked up from germline, CDR1 is SGHAT and CDR2 is FQNNGV. V lost 5 bases and J lost 3; bases outside the gene matches: 16. Filled out from reference TRBV11-2 and TRBJ2-7, the complete variable domain reads EAGVAQSPRYKIIEKRQSVAFWCNPISGHATLYWYQQILGQGPKLLIQFQNNGVVDDSQLPKDRFSAERLKGVDSTLKIQPAKLEDSAVYLCASSAGDRTRAGYEQYFGPGTRLTVT.

The gene calls are TRBV4-3 and TRBJ1-2; unclear D gene. The germline CDR1 and CDR2 sequences are LGHNA and YSLEER. The CDR3 loop spans 16 amino acids. V was cut by 1 base and J by 5 bases, with 17 bases left in between. CDR3 coding DNA: TGCGCCAGCAGCCAAGGAACCGGGGTAGCTCTTTATGGCTACACCTTC. Protein product: CASSQGTGVALYGYTF.

The CDR3 DNA follows: TGTGCCAGCAGCCTAGCGGGGGACACAGATACGCAGTATTTT. This gives the protein CASSLAGDTDTQYF. The V and J genes are TRBV11-3 and TRBJ2-3; 10 bases match TRBD2. V was clipped by 5 bases and J by 2 bases; unmatched bases: 1. CDR1 is SGHNT, CDR2 YENEEA, per germline. This CDR3 comprises 14 residues.

The rearrangement links TRBV5-1 to TRBJ1-1; D is unresolved. The germline V gene encodes CDR1 SGHRS and CDR2 YFSETQ. The CDR3 covers 15 residues. The V end lost 5 bases, the J end lost 4 bases, and 18 bases lay between the germline ends. CDR3 loop: CASRASAGMGTEAFF. In DNA, the CDR3 is TGCGCCAGCAGGGCGTCGGCGGGGATGGGCACTGAAGCTTTCTTT.

The V gene is TRBV30, the J gene TRBJ1-3; 11 positions agree with TRBD1. J lost 4 bases, V lost 5 bases, and 4 bases had no gene match. Germline assignment: CDR1 GTSNPN and CDR2 SVGIG (reference sequence). CDR3 length: 14 residues. As DNA, the CDR3 is TGTGCCTGGGGACAGGGGGCTTCAGGAAACACCATATATTTT. Translating gives CAWGQGASGNTIYF.

The chain carries TRBV5-1 and TRBJ2-7; perhaps TRBD2 as D (6 bases). Germline CDR1 reads SGHRS; CDR2 reads YFSETQ. Trimming pared 1 base from V and 5 bases from J, leaving 16 bases between. The CDR3 runs to 15 residues. This CDR3 reads CASSLFRETFHEQYF. The CDR3 DNA sequence: TGCGCCAGCAGCTTGTTCCGGGAGACATTCCACGAGCAGTACTTC.

The chain employs TRBV5-1 and TRBJ2-7; 8 bases are shared with TRBD2. V dropped 4 bases and J dropped 2; count of bases not matched to a gene: 8. Germline loops: CDR1 SGHRS, CDR2 YFSETQ. The CDR3 sequence is 15 residues long. Here the CDR3 reads CASSLTGGPTYEQYF. CDR3 DNA sequence: TGCGCCAGCAGCCTGACGGGAGGGCCTACCTACGAGCAGTACTTC.

The rearrangement links TRBV6-5 to TRBJ1-5; possible D gene TRBD1, 5 bases. V shed 6 bases and J shed 7 bases, with 16 bases lying between them. Germline V lookup: CDR1 MNHEY, CDR2 SVGAGI. The CDR3 runs to 14 residues. DNA for the CDR3: TGTGCCAGCAGCCCCGGCAGGGATGGCCAGCCCCAGCATTTT. Amino acids: CASSPGRDGQPQHF.

This rearrangement joins TRBV5-4 to TRBJ2-5; TRBD1 matches at 7 bases. CDR1 and CDR2 from the germline V gene are SGHNT and YYREEE (reference sequence). V gave up 3 bases and J gave up 11 bases; unmatched junction bases: 4. The CDR3 covers 11 residues. DNA of the CDR3: TGTGCCAGCAGCTCGCAGGGGGAGCAGTACTTC. Protein: CASSSQGEQYF.

The chain carries TRBV10-1 and TRBJ2-5; 10 nucleotides match TRBD2. The J call may be faulty, since TRBJ2-7 better matches the DNA end. The germline V gene encodes CDR1 WNHNN and CDR2 SYGVQD (reference sequence). This CDR3 spans 16 amino acids. This CDR3 is CASSESGLAGAGEQYF. Written as DNA, the CDR3 is TGCGCCAGCAGTGAGTCTGGGCTAGCGGGGGCTGGCGAGCAGTACTTC.

CDR3 in DNA: TGTGCCAGCAGTTACGCCCAGGGGTTTAATGAAAAACTGTTTTTT. It translates to CASSYAQGFNEKLFF. This chain uses TRBV6-5 with TRBJ1-4; D possibly corresponds to TRBD1 (6 bases). Germline V gene lookup returns CDR1 MNHEY and CDR2 SVGAGI. The CDR3 has 15 amino acids. V was trimmed by 2 bases and J by 4 bases, leaving 11 bases between them.

The chain couples TRBV7-2 to TRBJ2-7; possibly TRBD2 for D (6 bases). V was cut by 1 base and J by 6 bases, with 10 bases left in between. This CDR3 spans 13 amino acids. Germline values: CDR1 SGHTA, CDR2 FQGNSA. This CDR3 is CASSLGGEVEQYF. CDR3 coding DNA: TGTGCCAGCAGCTTAGGGGGGGAGGTCGAGCAGTACTTC. The complete variable domain, with remaining parts taken from reference TRBV7-2 and TRBJ2-7, reads GAGVSQSPSNKVTEKGKDVELRCDPISGHTALYWYRQSLGQGLEFLIYFQGNSAPDKSGLPSDRFSAERTGGSVSTLTIQRTQQEDSAVYLCASSLGGEVEQYFGPGTRLTVT.

The V call is TRBV5-4, the J call TRBJ1-2; 7 bases fit TRBD1. Germline V gene data show CDR1 as SGHNT and CDR2 as YYREEE (reference sequence). This CDR3 region has 15 residues. Trimming took 0 bases from V and 5 from J; bases not matched to a gene: 7. In DNA, the CDR3 is TGTGCCAGCAGCTTGGGAGGGGGCATCGGGTATGGCTACACCTTC. Translation: CASSLGGGIGYGYTF.

The rearrangement uses TRBV6-1 and TRBJ1-5; no clear D gene. Trimming removed 0 bases from V and 0 bases from J, with 6 bases in between. CDR1 MNHNS and CDR2 SASEGT come from the germline V gene. This CDR3 has 15 amino acids. CDR3 residues: CASSEAGGSNQPQHF. The CDR3 nucleotides are TGTGCCAGCAGTGAAGCAGGAGGTAGCAATCAGCCCCAGCATTTT.

A note on this clone: A junction boundary mismatches the germline segment, possibly from a read error. The chain employs TRBV29-1 and TRBJ2-7; 9 bases match TRBD1. The CDR3 contains 13 residues. Germline V gene lookup returns CDR1 SQVTM and CDR2 ANQGSEA. In DNA, the CDR3 is TGCGGCGTTGGGGGGGACAGGGTCCACGAGCAGTACTTC. It yields the protein CGVGGDRVHEQYF.

The CDR3: CASSVGPNQPQHF. CDR3 bases: TGTGCCAGCAGCGTAGGTCCTAATCAGCCCCAGCATTTT. This chain joins TRBV9 and TRBJ1-5; D not certain. The CDR3 totals 13 residues. The germline gives CDR1 SGDLS, CDR2 YYNGEE. Trimming shortened V by 0 bases and J by 4 bases, and 5 bases separated the two germline ends. Variable domain in full (rest from reference TRBV9 and TRBJ1-5): DSGVTQTPKHLITATGQRVTLRCSPRSGDLSVYWYQQSLDQGLQFLIQYYNGEERAKGNILERFSAQQFPDLHSELNLSSLELGDSALYFCASSVGPNQPQHFGDGTRLSIL.

The chain employs TRBV19 and TRBJ1-3; D is undetermined. CDR1 is LNHDA, CDR2 SQIVND, per germline (reference sequence). Trimming cost V 8 bases and J 3 bases, with 20 bases left between them. The CDR3 has 16 amino acids. The DNA of the CDR3 is TGTGCCAGTCGCCGGAGGTCGGGTGACCTTGGAAACACCATATATTTT. It yields the protein CASRRRSGDLGNTIYF.

V gene TRBV27 combines with J gene TRBJ2-1; possibly TRBD2 for D (6 bases). Trimming shortened V by 6 bases and J by 3 bases, and 12 bases separated the two germline ends. The germline V gene has CDR1 MNHEY and CDR2 SMNVEV (reference sequence). The CDR3 length is 14 residues. As DNA, the CDR3 is TGTGCCAGCAGCTCCGGGACTTACTACAATGAGCAGTTCTTC. It codes for CASSSGTYYNEQFF.

This chain joins TRBV29-1 and TRBJ2-5; possibly TRBD1 for D (6 bases). The J call is in doubt because the DNA end fits TRBJ2-7 better. This CDR3 has 13 amino acids. Germline CDR1 is SQVTM and CDR2 is ANQGSEA. CDR3 DNA sequence: TGCAGCGTTGAATCTGGGGGCCCCTACGAGCAGTACTTC. It encodes CSVESGGPYEQYF.

The CDR3 DNA follows: TGCGCCAGCAGCTTGGTACTAGCGGGACACAATGAGCAGTTCTTC. Translating it yields CASSLVLAGHNEQFF. V gene TRBV5-1 combines with J gene TRBJ2-1; TRBD2 matches at 10 bases. The CDR3 runs 15 residues. Looked up from germline, CDR1 is SGHRS and CDR2 is YFSETQ. The V gene end was trimmed by 0 bases and the J gene end by 5 bases; junction bases not matched to a gene: 2.

The chain has TRBV7-2 and TRBJ1-2, with D possibly TRBD1 on 5 matching bases. The CDR3 is made up of 16 amino acids. V dropped 1 base and J dropped 5 bases, with 17 bases sitting between them. The germline gives CDR1 SGHTA, CDR2 FQGNSA. In nucleotides, the CDR3 is TGTGCCAGCAGCTTAGACTCGGAGGGGAGGGGTTATGGCTACACCTTC. Translation gives CASSLDSEGRGYGYTF.

V gene TRBV25-1 combines with J gene TRBJ2-7; 14 nucleotides line up with TRBD2. The J segment lost 4 bases and the V segment lost 5 bases, leaving 13 bases of the junction unmatched. This CDR3 contains 18 residues. The V gene's germline CDR1 is MGHDK and CDR2 SYGVNS. CDR3 nucleotides: TGTGCCAGCAGTCCCCAAGCAGAGGGACTAGCGGGAGTGTACGAGCAGTACTTC. This translates into CASSPQAEGLAGVYEQYF.

V usage is TRBV4-3 and J usage is TRBJ2-5; TRBD1 aligns across 7 bases. Looked up from germline, CDR1 is LGHNA and CDR2 is YSLEER. The V and J ends lost 1 base and 3 bases, in that order; junction bases with no gene match: 2. The CDR3 sequence is 14 residues long. The CDR3 is CASSQGQGEETQYF. The CDR3 coding sequence is TGCGCCAGCAGCCAAGGACAGGGAGAAGAGACCCAGTACTTC.

The chain carries TRBV6-5 and TRBJ2-1; TRBD1 might be the D (5 bases). V dropped 6 bases and J dropped 0 bases, with 12 bases sitting between them. Germline-derived CDR1 and CDR2 are MNHEY and SVGAGI. The CDR3 is made up of 15 amino acids. CDR3 in DNA: TGTGCCAGCAGACCAGGGCTTGGCTCCTACAATGAGCAGTTCTTC. Encoded protein: CASRPGLGSYNEQFF.

This sequence joins TRBV9 and TRBJ1-4, with TRBD1 identical over 7 bases. CDR1 and CDR2 (germline): SGDLS, YYNGEE. Germline trimming cut 0 bases from V and 6 bases from J; bases unmatched to any gene: 14. The CDR3 contains 18 residues. The CDR3 DNA follows: TGTGCCAGCAGCGTAGCAGGGGGGCTTACTAATCGTGATGAAAAACTGTTTTTT. This encodes CASSVAGGLTNRDEKLFF.

The genes are TRBV30 and TRBJ2-7; 9 bases match TRBD1. Germline-derived CDR1 and CDR2 are GTSNPN and SVGIG (reference sequence). The V gene end was trimmed by 4 bases and the J gene end by 7 bases; junction bases not matched to a gene: 11. CDR3 length: 14 residues. The CDR3 region has the DNA TGTGCCTGGACGACCGGGACAGGGTGGGGGGAGCAGTACTTC. Translated, it gives CAWTTGTGWGEQYF.